Described below is a single T cell receptor beta chain sequence and its context. Looked up from germline, CDR1 is DFQATT and CDR2 is SNEGSKA (reference sequence). After removal of 5 bases from V and 5 bases from J, the junction contained 6 bases not matched to a gene. The CDR3 is 12 residues long. The RNA input was roughly 0.45 to 1 ug, and it was reverse transcribed with random hexamers. In TCRdb, the immunoSEQ multiplex PCR reads were re-called with MiXCR into one record per CDR3 protein. There are about 120,000 distinct CDR3 sequences in the sample; under 96% occur only once, and 0.12% to 0.15% lies in the top ten. These data are taken from a study of CD8 T cells in Susac syndrome. Study summary: The sequenced Susac syndrome patients comprised roughly 6 with active disease and eight in remission. At the time of blood draw, patients with Susac syndrome were therapy-naive, receiving corticosteroids, or receiving intravenous immunoglobulin alone.

This chain connects TRBV20-1 to TRBJ2-7, with TRBD2 matching over 7 bases. Sequenced material: CD4+ T cells from PBMCs. The TCR originated in a human donor with Susac syndrome. The CDR3 DNA sequence: TGCAGTGCTGCACGGGAGGACCACGAGCAGTACTTC. It is translated as CSAAREDHEQYF.